Below are 10 T cell receptor beta chains sequenced from a single sample in a study of blood T cell repertoires in COVID-19. Clones were read by immunoSEQ multiplex PCR, and TCRdb kept only the in-frame ones, dropping some. The sample has a few hundred thousand clones; roughly 89% are singletons. Sequencing input: peripheral blood. All receptors derive from a woman in her twenties or thirties with COVID-19, enrolled during active disease.

The rearrangement uses TRBV3-1 (or the pseudogene TRBV3-2) and TRBJ2-2; 13 bases match TRBD2. This CDR3 has 18 residues. In germline, CDR1 is LGHDT, CDR2 YNNKEL (reference sequence). V lost 4 bases, J lost 5 bases, and 10 bases stayed unmatched. Written as DNA, the CDR3 is TGTGCCAGCAGCCTCGGGACTAGCGGGGCCTTAGGTACCGGGGAGCTGTTTTTT. Translation: CASSLGTSGALGTGELFF.

This clone was detected only once. The DNA of the CDR3 is TGTGCCAGCAGTTACGGGGGGACAGGCGGGTCACCCCTCCACTTT. Protein sequence: CASSYGGTGGSPLHF. The J gene is TRBJ1-6, the V gene TRBV6-6; 8 nucleotides align to TRBD1. The CDR3 extends over 15 amino acids. Losses at the gene ends were 2 bases for V and 10 bases for J; bases not matched to a gene: 7. CDR1 is MNHNY, CDR2 SVGAGI, per germline (reference sequence).

This rearrangement joins TRBV7-9 to TRBJ2-5; possibly TRBD2 for D (6 bases). The V gene's germline CDR1 is SEHNR and CDR2 FQNEAQ (reference sequence). V lost 5 bases, J lost 3 bases, and 22 bases lay in between. CDR3 length: 17 residues. The CDR3 coding sequence is TGTGCCAGCAGCCCACGGGTCGGGGGAAAGGGGAAAGAGACCCAGTACTTC. It codes for CASSPRVGGKGKETQYF. The full variable domain, its missing parts supplied by reference TRBV7-9 and TRBJ2-5, is DTGVSQNPRHKITKRGQNVTFRCDPISEHNRLYWYRQTLGQGPEFLTYFQNEAQLEKSRLLSDRFSAERPKGSFSTLEIQRTEQGDSAMYLCASSPRVGGKGKETQYFGPGTRLLVL.

The chain carries TRBV9 and TRBJ2-7; TRBD2 aligns across 11 bases. There are 14 residues in the CDR3. Germline lookup yields CDR1 SGDLS and CDR2 YYNGEE. V dropped 0 bases and J dropped 5; count of bases not matched to a gene: 1. CDR3: CASSVGLAGNEQYF. The CDR3 DNA sequence: TGTGCCAGCAGCGTAGGACTAGCGGGGAACGAGCAGTACTTC.

The CDR3 protein is CASSRQGMENTEAFF. The CDR3 DNA sequence: TGTGCCAGCAGTAGACAGGGGATGGAGAACACTGAAGCTTTCTTT. The chain combines TRBV2 with TRBJ1-1, with TRBD1 identical over 8 bases. The junction had 6 bases not matched to a gene; V was cut back by 5 bases and J by 1 base. CDR1 and CDR2 from the germline V gene are SNHLY and FYNNEI. The CDR3 is made up of 15 amino acids.

This chain joins TRBV29-1 and TRBJ1-2, with unresolved D. Trimming stripped 3 bases from V and 8 bases from J, with 19 bases between. This CDR3 contains 14 residues. The germline CDR1 and CDR2 sequences are SQVTM and ANQGSEA. The CDR3 nucleotides read TGCAGCGTTGATGATGCTGGTCGGAGATTGGGCTACACCTTC. This encodes CSVDDAGRRLGYTF.

This rearrangement joins TRBV5-5 to TRBJ2-2; the match to TRBD1 covers 8 bases. Unmatched junction bases numbered 3, after V lost 4 bases and J lost 1 base. CDR3 length: 15 amino acids. CDR1 and CDR2 (germline): SGHKS, YYEKEE (reference sequence). The CDR3 reads CASSMGQENTGELFF. DNA of the CDR3: TGTGCCAGCAGCATGGGACAGGAGAACACCGGGGAGCTGTTTTTT. Filled out from reference TRBV5-5 and TRBJ2-2, the complete variable domain reads DAGVTQSPTHLIKTRGQQVTLRCSPISGHKSVSWYQQVLGQGPQFIFQYYEKEERGRGNFPDRFSARQFPNYSSELNVNALLLGDSALYLCASSMGQENTGELFFGEGSRLTVL.

This rearrangement joins TRBV6-2 or TRBV6-3 to TRBJ1-2; the match to TRBD1 covers 10 bases. V gave up 2 bases and J gave up 2 bases; unmatched junction bases: 11. Germline CDR1 MNHEY, CDR2 SVGEGT. This CDR3 spans 18 amino acids. In DNA form, the CDR3 reads TGTGCCAGCAGTTACCGCCGCCGGACAGGGGGGCACAACTATGGCTACACCTTC. Translated: CASSYRRRTGGHNYGYTF.

The chain employs TRBV12-3 or TRBV12-4 and TRBJ1-2; D is undetermined. The CDR3 totals 13 residues. Trimming shortened V by 3 bases and J by 2 bases, and 7 bases separated the two germline ends. This CDR3 reads CASSFPSNYGYTF. Written as DNA, the CDR3 is TGTGCCAGCAGTTTTCCAAGCAACTATGGCTACACCTTC.

The chain uses TRBV7-8 and TRBJ2-1, with a possible D match to TRBD1 (5 bases). This CDR3 region has 11 residues. The germline CDR1 and CDR2 sequences are SGHVS and FQNEAQ. Trimming removed 5 bases at V and 8 bases at J, with 7 bases between. DNA for the CDR3: TGTGCCAGCAGCCCAGGGTATGAGCAGTTCTTC. Protein product: CASSPGYEQFF.